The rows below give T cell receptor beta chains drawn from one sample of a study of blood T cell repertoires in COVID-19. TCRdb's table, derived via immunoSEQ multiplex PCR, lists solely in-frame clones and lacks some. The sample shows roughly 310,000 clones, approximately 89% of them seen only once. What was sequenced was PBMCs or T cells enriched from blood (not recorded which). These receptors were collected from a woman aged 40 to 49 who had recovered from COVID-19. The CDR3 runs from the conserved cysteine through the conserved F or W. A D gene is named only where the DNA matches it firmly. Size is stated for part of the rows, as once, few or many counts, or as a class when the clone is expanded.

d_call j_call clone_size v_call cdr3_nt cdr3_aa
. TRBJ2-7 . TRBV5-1 TGCGCCAGCAGCTTGCTGCCCCGGACTTCACCCCACGAGCAGTACTTC CASSLLPRTSPHEQYF
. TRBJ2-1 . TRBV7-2 TGTGCCAGCAGCTTAGATCTAGGGGGGGGTTACAATGAGCAGTTCTTC CASSLDLGGGYNEQFF
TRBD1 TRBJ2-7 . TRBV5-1 TGCGCCAGCAGCTTTCGGACAGGTACGAACTACGAGCAGTACTTC CASSFRTGTNYEQYF
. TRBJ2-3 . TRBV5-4 TGTGCCAGCAGCTTGCTCGGGGTCACAGATACGCAGTATTTT CASSLLGVTDTQYF
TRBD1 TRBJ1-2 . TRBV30 TGTGCCTGGAGTGATCCGGGACAGGGAATACACTATGGCTACACCTTC CAWSDPGQGIHYGYTF
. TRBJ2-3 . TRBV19 TGTGCCAGTAGTGTCTCCCCCGTCGGAGATACGCAGTATTTT CASSVSPVGDTQYF
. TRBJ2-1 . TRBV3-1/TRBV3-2 TGTGCCAGCAGCCAAGATCTAGTCGTTATCTTC CASSQDLVVIF
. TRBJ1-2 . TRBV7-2 TGTGCCAGCAGCCCGGGACTGCGATACACCTTC CASSPGLRYTF
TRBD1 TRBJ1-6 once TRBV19 TGTGCCACCTCGACAGGGACTAATTCACCCCTCCACTTT CATSTGTNSPLHF
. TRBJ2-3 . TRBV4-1 TGCGCCAGCAGCCAAGAAGGGGCCGAGTTCCCAGATACGCAGTATTTT CASSQEGAEFPDTQYF
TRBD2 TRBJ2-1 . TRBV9 TGTGCCAGCAGCGTAGAAATAGCGGGAGTAAGCAATGAGCAGTTCTTC CASSVEIAGVSNEQFF
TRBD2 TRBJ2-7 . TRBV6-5 TGTGCCAGCACCGAGGTAGCGGGGGGGCCATACGAGCAGTACTTC CASTEVAGGPYEQYF
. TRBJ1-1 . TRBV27 TGTGCCAGCAGTTTATATCGGGGGGCAGGGACTGAAGCTTTCTTT CASSLYRGAGTEAFF
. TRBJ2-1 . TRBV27 TGTGCCAGCAGCCACCTCAGCTCCTACAATGAGCAGTTCTTC CASSHLSSYNEQFF
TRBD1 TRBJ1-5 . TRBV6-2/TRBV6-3 TGTGCCAGCAGTTCTCCCACCGGGACAGCCTCGGCTCAGCCCCAGCATTTT CASSSPTGTASAQPQHF
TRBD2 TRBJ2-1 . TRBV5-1 TGCGCCAGCAGCTCCGGTGGGCGGGAGGGTCGGAATGAGCAGTTCTTC CASSSGGREGRNEQFF
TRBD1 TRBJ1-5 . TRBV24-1 TGTGCCACCAGTGACGCCCAGGGGGGAGGCAATCAGCCCCAGCATTTT CATSDAQGGGNQPQHF
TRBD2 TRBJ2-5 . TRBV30 TGTGCCTTCAACCACTGGGGGACTAGCGGGCGGAAGACCCAGTACTTC CAFNHWGTSGRKTQYF
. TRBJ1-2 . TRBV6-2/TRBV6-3 TGTGCCAGCAGTTACTCGGCAGGGGCCCATAGCGGCTACACCTTC CASSYSAGAHSGYTF
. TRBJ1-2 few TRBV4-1 TGCGCCAGCAGCCAAGAACGGGGGTCTCCCGGCTACACCTTC CASSQERGSPGYTF
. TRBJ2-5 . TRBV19 TGTGTCAGTAGTATCTCGGGTCTCCAAGAGACCCAGTACTTC CVSSISGLQETQYF
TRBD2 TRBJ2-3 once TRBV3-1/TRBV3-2 TGTGCCAGTCAAGCGGGGGGGCCGTATACGCAGTATTTT CASQAGGPYTQYF
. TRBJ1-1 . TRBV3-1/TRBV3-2 TGTGCCAGCAGCCCCGGGATCCTGCTGGAAGCTTTCTTT CASSPGILLEAFF
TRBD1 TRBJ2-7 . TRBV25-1 TGTGCCAGCAGGCCTCCAGGGGGCAGCTCCTACGAGCAGTACTTC CASRPPGGSSYEQYF
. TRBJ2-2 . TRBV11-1 TGTGCCAGCAGTCCCTCGCGGACCGGGGAGCTGTTTTTT CASSPSRTGELFF
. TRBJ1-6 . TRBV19 TGTGCCAGTAGTATCGGGGGGGTCGAAACTTCACCCCTCCACTTT CASSIGGVETSPLHF
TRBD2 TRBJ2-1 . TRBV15 TGTGCCACCAGCCGACTAGCGGGAGGTGACAATGAGCAGTTCTTC CATSRLAGGDNEQFF
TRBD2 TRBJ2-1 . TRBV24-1 TGTGCCACCAGTGATTCCTCCGTGCGGGGGGCAAGATACAATGAGCAGTTCTTC CATSDSSVRGARYNEQFF
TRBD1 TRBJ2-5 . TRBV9 TGTGCCAGCAGCAACAGGGGGCTGATTGTGGAGACCCAGTACTTC CASSNRGLIVETQYF
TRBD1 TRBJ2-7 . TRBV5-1 TGCGCCAGCAGCTTGGGGGGACAGGGATTCTACGAGCAGTACTTC CASSLGGQGFYEQYF
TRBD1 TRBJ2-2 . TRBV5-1 TGCGCCAGCAGCTTTCAGGGGGCGGACACCGGGGAGCTGTTTTTT CASSFQGADTGELFF
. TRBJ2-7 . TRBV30 TGTGCCTGGAGTGTAATGTGGCCCTCCTACGAGCAGTACTTC CAWSVMWPSYEQYF
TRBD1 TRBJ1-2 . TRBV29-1 TGCAGCGCCCGACAGGGGGCGGGAGGCTACACCTTC CSARQGAGGYTF
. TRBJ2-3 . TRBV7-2 TGTGCCAGCAGCTTTAGGATACAGTACACAGATACGCAGTATTTT CASSFRIQYTDTQYF
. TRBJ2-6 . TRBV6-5 TGTGCCAGCAGTTACTCGGACAGAACTGGGGCCAACGTCCTGACTTTC CASSYSDRTGANVLTF
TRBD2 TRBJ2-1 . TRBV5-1 TGCGCCAGCAGCTTCAAGGCGGGAGGGCCCTCCTACAATGAGCAGTTCTTC CASSFKAGGPSYNEQFF
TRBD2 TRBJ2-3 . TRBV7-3 TGTGCCAGCAGCTTAAATCCGGGACTAGTTACAGATACGCAGTATTTT CASSLNPGLVTDTQYF